A selection of T cell receptor beta chains follows, all from one sample in a study of blood T cell repertoires in COVID-19. Measured with immunoSEQ multiplex PCR; TCRdb has only the in-frame clones, and not every one. The data hold hundreds of thousands of clones, with about 90% observed a single time. The material sequenced was peripheral blood. The receptors stem from a woman aged 45 to 65 who had recovered from COVID-19. Each CDR3 is given with its conserved first and last residue. The order of the fields is CDR3 protein, CDR3 DNA, V gene, clone size, J gene, D gene. D genes are given only for firm matches. The size of a clone is reported for some rows only, either as once, few or many, or as a class for expanded clones.

CDR3 protein: CAWSGSRGAYEQYF
CDR3 DNA: TGTGCCTGGAGTGGGAGCAGGGGCGCCTACGAGCAGTACTTC
V gene: TRBV30
clone size: .
J gene: TRBJ2-7
D gene: .

CDR3 protein: CASSLGGASGTNEQFF
CDR3 DNA: TGTGCCAGCAGCCTGGGCGGGGCTAGCGGGACCAATGAGCAGTTCTTC
V gene: TRBV11-2
clone size: .
J gene: TRBJ2-1
D gene: TRBD2

CDR3 protein: CASSGGGVGYTF
CDR3 DNA: TGTGCCAGCAGCGGCGGGGGGGTTGGCTACACCTTC
V gene: TRBV9
clone size: .
J gene: TRBJ1-2
D gene: .

CDR3 protein: CASRSAVLGYTF
CDR3 DNA: TGTGCCAGCAGATCGGCGGTTCTGGGCTACACCTTC
V gene: TRBV28
clone size: .
J gene: TRBJ1-2
D gene: .

CDR3 protein: CASSLYRGGLDTQYF
CDR3 DNA: TGTGCCAGCAGCTTATACCGGGGGGGCCTGGATACGCAGTATTTT
V gene: TRBV7-2
clone size: .
J gene: TRBJ2-3
D gene: TRBD2

CDR3 protein: CASSTQQGAHYGYTF
CDR3 DNA: TGTGCCAGTAGTACCCAACAGGGGGCCCACTATGGCTACACCTTC
V gene: TRBV19
clone size: .
J gene: TRBJ1-2
D gene: TRBD1

CDR3 protein: CASSSGYEQYF
CDR3 DNA: TGTGCCAGCTCTTCAGGCTACGAGCAGTACTTC
V gene: TRBV27
clone size: .
J gene: TRBJ2-7
D gene: .

CDR3 protein: CASSFGVSSGGYTF
CDR3 DNA: TGTGCCAGCAGCTTCGGGGTTTCCTCCGGTGGCTACACCTTC
V gene: TRBV5-6
clone size: .
J gene: TRBJ1-2
D gene: .

CDR3 protein: CASSFRREGRKQYF
CDR3 DNA: TGTGCCAGCAGCTTCAGGCGGGAGGGCCGGAAGCAGTACTTC
V gene: TRBV7-2
clone size: .
J gene: TRBJ2-7
D gene: TRBD2

CDR3 protein: CSVLGQDTEAFF
CDR3 DNA: TGCAGCGTCCTCGGACAGGACACTGAAGCTTTCTTT
V gene: TRBV29-1
clone size: once
J gene: TRBJ1-1
D gene: TRBD1

CDR3 protein: CASSEGTGGLTDTQYF
CDR3 DNA: TGTGCCAGCAGTGAAGGGACAGGGGGCCTCACAGATACGCAGTATTTT
V gene: TRBV2
clone size: .
J gene: TRBJ2-3
D gene: TRBD1

CDR3 protein: CASSLVDRNYGYTF
CDR3 DNA: TGTGCCAGCAGCTTAGTAGACAGAAACTATGGCTACACCTTC
V gene: TRBV7-9
clone size: .
J gene: TRBJ1-2
D gene: .

CDR3 protein: CASSLQGAAREQFF
CDR3 DNA: TGTGCCAGTAGCCTACAGGGGGCAGCGAGGGAGCAGTTCTTC
V gene: TRBV19
clone size: .
J gene: TRBJ2-1
D gene: TRBD1

CDR3 protein: CASNAGNTEAFF
CDR3 DNA: TGTGCCAGCAACGCGGGGAACACTGAAGCTTTCTTT
V gene: TRBV6-6
clone size: .
J gene: TRBJ1-1
D gene: .

CDR3 protein: CASSKEREETQYF
CDR3 DNA: TGTGCCAGCAGTAAGGAGAGGGAGGAGACCCAGTACTTC
V gene: TRBV2
clone size: .
J gene: TRBJ2-5
D gene: .

CDR3 protein: CASSFLAGGQETQYF
CDR3 DNA: TGCGCCAGCAGCTTCCTAGCGGGAGGACAGGAGACCCAGTACTTC
V gene: TRBV5-1
clone size: .
J gene: TRBJ2-5
D gene: TRBD2

CDR3 protein: CAISSWNEQFF
CDR3 DNA: TGTGCCATTTCGAGTTGGAATGAGCAGTTCTTC
V gene: TRBV7-6
clone size: .
J gene: TRBJ2-1
D gene: .

CDR3 protein: CASNPGAGNTEAFF
CDR3 DNA: TGTGCCAGCAACCCTGGGGCAGGGAACACTGAAGCTTTCTTT
V gene: TRBV7-6
clone size: .
J gene: TRBJ1-1
D gene: .

CDR3 protein: CASSQETGGSGYTF
CDR3 DNA: TGCGCCAGCAGCCAAGAGACAGGGGGGTCTGGCTACACCTTC
V gene: TRBV4-1
clone size: .
J gene: TRBJ1-2
D gene: TRBD1

CDR3 protein: CASSHPQGANSGNTIYF
CDR3 DNA: TGCGCCAGCAGCCACCCACAGGGGGCTAACTCTGGAAACACCATATATTTT
V gene: TRBV4-3
clone size: .
J gene: TRBJ1-3
D gene: TRBD1

CDR3 protein: CASSQDSTGLLRYGYTF
CDR3 DNA: TGTGCCAGCAGCCAAGATTCGACCGGACTCCTCCGCTATGGCTACACCTTC
V gene: TRBV4-2
clone size: .
J gene: TRBJ1-2
D gene: .

CDR3 protein: CASSRDRGNSPLHF
CDR3 DNA: TGCGCCAGCAGCCGGGACAGGGGTAATTCACCCCTCCACTTT
V gene: TRBV4-1
clone size: .
J gene: TRBJ1-6
D gene: TRBD1

CDR3 protein: CSVEGHDLGLAGGGSQYF
CDR3 DNA: TGCAGCGTTGAAGGACATGATTTGGGACTAGCGGGAGGTGGGTCCCAGTACTTC
V gene: TRBV29-1
clone size: .
J gene: TRBJ2-5
D gene: TRBD2

CDR3 protein: CASSPAGQGSSYEQYF
CDR3 DNA: TGTGCCAGCTCACCGGCCGGACAGGGGAGCTCCTACGAGCAGTACTTC
V gene: TRBV18
clone size: .
J gene: TRBJ2-7
D gene: TRBD1

CDR3 protein: CASSIPRLAGSYEQYF
CDR3 DNA: TGTGCCAGCAGCATCCCCCGACTAGCGGGATCCTACGAGCAGTACTTC
V gene: TRBV6-2/TRBV6-3
clone size: .
J gene: TRBJ2-7
D gene: TRBD2

CDR3 protein: CASRSGINRAFF
CDR3 DNA: TGTGCCAGCAGATCGGGAATTAATAGAGCTTTCTTT
V gene: TRBV28
clone size: .
J gene: TRBJ1-1
D gene: .

CDR3 protein: CASSLAGTGLYEQYF
CDR3 DNA: TGTGCCAGCAGCTTGGCCGGGACAGGGCTCTACGAGCAGTACTTC
V gene: TRBV5-5
clone size: .
J gene: TRBJ2-7
D gene: TRBD1

CDR3 protein: CASSQGQFNYGYTF
CDR3 DNA: TGCGCCAGCAGCCAGGGACAGTTTAACTATGGCTACACCTTC
V gene: TRBV4-3
clone size: .
J gene: TRBJ1-2
D gene: TRBD1

CDR3 protein: CASSLVLAGGYNEQFF
CDR3 DNA: TGTGCCAGCAGTTTGGTTCTGGCGGGAGGCTACAATGAGCAGTTCTTC
V gene: TRBV27
clone size: .
J gene: TRBJ2-1
D gene: TRBD2

CDR3 protein: CASSLSPDRAEAFF
CDR3 DNA: TGCGCCAGCAGCTTGTCCCCGGACAGGGCGGAAGCTTTCTTT
V gene: TRBV5-1
clone size: .
J gene: TRBJ1-1
D gene: TRBD1

CDR3 protein: CASSPQGNSYNSPLHF
CDR3 DNA: TGCGCCAGCAGCCCTCAGGGGAATTCCTATAATTCACCCCTCCACTTT
V gene: TRBV4-1
clone size: few
J gene: TRBJ1-6
D gene: .

CDR3 protein: CASSFGPRQFAYEQYF
CDR3 DNA: TGCGCCAGCAGCTTTGGTCCTAGACAGTTCGCCTACGAGCAGTACTTC
V gene: TRBV5-1
clone size: .
J gene: TRBJ2-7
D gene: .

CDR3 protein: CASSLGGAGANVLTF
CDR3 DNA: TGTGCCAGCAGCTTAGGGGGAGCTGGGGCCAACGTCCTGACTTTC
V gene: TRBV7-2
clone size: .
J gene: TRBJ2-6
D gene: .

CDR3 protein: CASESDRSYSGNTIYF
CDR3 DNA: TGTGCCAGCGAATCGGACAGGTCCTACTCTGGAAACACCATATATTTT
V gene: TRBV27
clone size: .
J gene: TRBJ1-3
D gene: TRBD1

CDR3 protein: CAWNGDIQSLGYTF
CDR3 DNA: TGTGCCTGGAACGGAGATATTCAGTCTCTTGGCTACACCTTC
V gene: TRBV30
clone size: many
J gene: TRBJ1-2
D gene: .

CDR3 protein: CASSLTGGFGNTIYF
CDR3 DNA: TGCGCCAGCAGCTTGACAGGGGGGTTTGGAAACACCATATATTTT
V gene: TRBV5-1
clone size: .
J gene: TRBJ1-3
D gene: TRBD1

CDR3 protein: CSVTIGIGGPTFMNTEAFF
CDR3 DNA: TGCAGCGTTACGATAGGAATTGGAGGGCCGACCTTTATGAACACTGAAGCTTTCTTT
V gene: TRBV29-1
clone size: .
J gene: TRBJ1-1
D gene: .

CDR3 protein: CASGDIYSNQPQHF
CDR3 DNA: TGTGCCAGCGGTGACATTTATAGCAATCAGCCCCAGCATTTT
V gene: TRBV19
clone size: .
J gene: TRBJ1-5
D gene: .

CDR3 protein: CASSFRQGDEKLFF
CDR3 DNA: TGTGCCAGCAGTTTTAGACAGGGGGATGAAAAACTGTTTTTT
V gene: TRBV27
clone size: .
J gene: TRBJ1-4
D gene: TRBD1

CDR3 protein: CAWSPGLISTDTQYF
CDR3 DNA: TGTGCCTGGTCGCCGGGACTAATTTCCACAGATACGCAGTATTTT
V gene: TRBV30
clone size: .
J gene: TRBJ2-3
D gene: TRBD2

CDR3 protein: CASSLIGATSGAYEQYF
CDR3 DNA: TGCGCCAGCAGCTTGATCGGGGCGACTAGCGGAGCCTACGAGCAGTACTTC
V gene: TRBV5-1
clone size: few
J gene: TRBJ2-7
D gene: TRBD2

CDR3 protein: CASREALLAGGLYEQYF
CDR3 DNA: TGTGCCAGCAGGGAGGCCCTCCTAGCGGGAGGGTTATACGAGCAGTACTTC
V gene: TRBV25-1
clone size: .
J gene: TRBJ2-7
D gene: TRBD2

CDR3 protein: CASSQEGDNLYNEQFF
CDR3 DNA: TGCGCCAGCAGCCAAGAAGGGGACAACCTTTACAATGAGCAGTTCTTC
V gene: TRBV4-1
clone size: .
J gene: TRBJ2-1
D gene: .

CDR3 protein: CAWITPPSSYEQYF
CDR3 DNA: TGTGCCTGGATAACTCCACCGAGCTCCTACGAGCAGTACTTC
V gene: TRBV30
clone size: .
J gene: TRBJ2-7
D gene: .